The following is a T cell receptor beta chain sequence with its context. Germline lookup yields CDR1 LNHDA and CDR2 SQIVND (reference sequence). The CDR3 totals 18 residues. V was trimmed by 4 bases and J by 0 bases, leaving 19 bases between them. With 60 Vbeta and 13 Jbeta primers, the PCR was carried out. As processed by the authors: The authors later counted 75 million to 90 million unique TCR beta chains, some 10 million of them shared. The table came from immunoSEQ multiplex PCR; TCRdb's copy has only in-frame clones and leaves some out. For V, J and clone size, that table is used; D and trimming come from the DNA. The sample carries 99,000 or so clones, around 80% recorded once. This entry belongs to a study of cytomegalovirus exposure and HLA in healthy donors.

The receptor comes from a man in his 60s in good health and CMV-seropositive. Sample: PBMCs. V gene TRBV19 combines with J gene TRBJ2-4, with a weak D call TRBD1 (5 bases). The CDR3 DNA sequence: TGTGCCAGTAGTACGACAGCGTTTGGCCTTCTAGCCAAAAACATTCAGTACTTC. Its protein product is CASSTTAFGLLAKNIQYF.